The 17 T cell receptor beta chains in this list originate from one sample, sequenced in a study of shared clonotypes between healthy human individuals. Measured with immunoSEQ multiplex PCR; TCRdb has only the in-frame clones, and not every one. The repertoire holds a few million clones, 93% seen once, with about 0.39% in the top ten. What was sequenced was naive CD4+ T cells from PBMCs. Subset noted: CD45RA+ positively selected. The source is a man in his late teens or twenties in good health. Some clones in this sample may be carry-over from other donors' samples.

The chain has TRBV2 and TRBJ2-3; no reliable D call. The CDR3 length is 13 residues. Germline CDR1 is SNHLY and CDR2 is FYNNEI. Trimming took off 0 bases at V and 5 bases at J, with 6 bases between the two ends. The CDR3 is CASSEALGDTQYF. The CDR3 bases are TGTGCCAGCAGTGAAGCTTTGGGAGATACGCAGTATTTT.

The chain has TRBV11-2 and TRBJ2-7; TRBD1 matches at 8 bases. V gave up 5 bases and J gave up 9 bases; unmatched junction bases: 9. The germline V gene has CDR1 SGHAT and CDR2 FQNNGV. The CDR3 runs to 13 residues. CDR3 nucleotide sequence: TGTGCCAGCAGCCCCACCCCAGGGGGCGCGCAGTACTTC. It translates to CASSPTPGGAQYF.

The chain couples TRBV7-7 to TRBJ2-3; TRBD2 agrees at 7 bases. Germline V CDR1 and CDR2: SSHAT, FNYEAQ (reference sequence). This CDR3 has 15 residues. The V segment lost 4 bases and the J segment 0 bases; nucleotides outside the gene matches: 4. The CDR3 nucleotides read TGTGCCAGCAGCTATAGCGGGTATAGCACAGATACGCAGTATTTT. This gives the protein CASSYSGYSTDTQYF.

As to this clone: Additional DNA sequences in this sample encode the identical CDR3. The rearrangement joins TRBV4-3 to TRBJ1-2; no definite D call. Trimming stripped 0 bases from V and 4 bases from J, with 9 bases between. Germline assignment: CDR1 LGHNA and CDR2 YSLEER. This CDR3 region has 14 residues. CDR3 in amino acids: CASSQDRGIYGYTF. The CDR3 DNA reads TGCGCCAGCAGCCAAGATAGAGGGATCTATGGCTACACCTTC.

The J gene is TRBJ2-7, the V gene TRBV4-2; TRBD2 agrees at 11 bases. J gave up 7 bases and V 3 bases, and 11 bases lay outside the gene matches. Germline V gene sequence: CDR1 LGHNA, CDR2 YNFKEQ. The CDR3 length is 16 residues. As DNA, the CDR3 is TGTGCCAGCAGCCAGGACACACTAGCGGGAGACGGAGAGCAGTACTTC. Encoded protein: CASSQDTLAGDGEQYF.

As for this clone: The same CDR3 arises from other DNA sequences in this sample as well. J is TRBJ2-7 and V is TRBV27; 10 nucleotides match TRBD2. Trimming at V came to 5 bases and at J to 3 bases, leaving 7 bases not matched to a gene. The V gene's germline CDR1 is MNHEY and CDR2 SMNVEV (reference sequence). CDR3 size: 15 residues. Here the CDR3 reads CASSPRLAGVYEQYF. CDR3 DNA sequence: TGTGCCAGCAGTCCCCGGCTAGCGGGAGTCTACGAGCAGTACTTC.

For this clone: Distinct nucleotide sequences in the sample also encode this CDR3. The V gene is TRBV27, the J gene TRBJ2-3; perhaps TRBD2 as D (6 bases). The germline gives CDR1 MNHEY, CDR2 SMNVEV (reference sequence). The CDR3 sequence is 14 residues long. V dropped 5 bases and J dropped 3 bases, with 12 bases sitting between them. CDR3 nucleotide sequence: TGTGCCAGCAGTCCGGGACTTTATACAGATACGCAGTATTTT. It translates to CASSPGLYTDTQYF.

CDR3 residues: CASSQGWGEQYF. The CDR3 coding sequence is TGTGCCAGCAGTCAGGGCTGGGGGGAGCAGTACTTC. The chain couples TRBV27 to TRBJ2-7, with D perhaps given as TRBD1 or TRBD2 (5 bases each). Per the germline V gene, CDR1 is MNHEY and CDR2 is SMNVEV (reference sequence). Deletions cut 5 bases from V and 7 bases from J, with 12 bases between. The CDR3 loop spans 12 amino acids.

This clone was recorded once. The chain employs TRBV15 and TRBJ2-4; the match to TRBD2 covers 10 bases. This CDR3 region has 16 residues. Germline V lookup: CDR1 LNHNV, CDR2 YYDKDF (reference sequence). V was clipped by 3 bases and J by 6 bases; unmatched bases: 8. The CDR3 nucleotides are TGTGCCACCAGCAGGTCTAGCGGGAGTCGTTTAAACATTCAGTACTTC. Its protein product is CATSRSSGSRLNIQYF.

The sample holds a few counts of this clone. The rearrangement uses TRBV9 and TRBJ1-1; D is possibly TRBD1 (6 bases). This CDR3 is built from 14 residues. Trimming cost V 3 bases and J 10 bases, with 19 bases left between them. Germline CDR1 SGDLS, CDR2 YYNGEE. The CDR3 sequence is CASSGSTGSAVAFF. The DNA of the CDR3 is TGTGCCAGCAGCGGCTCTACAGGGAGCGCAGTAGCTTTCTTT.

The rearrangement links TRBV7-6 to TRBJ1-2, with 8 positions matching TRBD1. The CDR3 loop spans 14 amino acids. The trim removed 5 bases at V and 4 bases at J, leaving 6 bases unmatched. Germline V gene lookup returns CDR1 SGHVS and CDR2 FNYEAQ. The CDR3 DNA reads TGTGCCAGCAGCCAGCGGGACAGGCCCTATGGCTACACCTTC. This translates into CASSQRDRPYGYTF. Based on the CDR3 plus reference TRBV7-6 and TRBJ1-2, the full variable domain is GAGVSQSPRYKVTKRGQDVALRCDPISGHVSLYWYRQALGQGPEFLTYFNYEAQQDKSGLPNDRFSAERPEGSISTLTIQRTEQRDSAMYRCASSQRDRPYGYTFGSGTRLTVV.

The rearrangement links TRBV27 to TRBJ2-7, with D tentatively TRBD1 or TRBD2 (5 bases each). This CDR3 comprises 14 residues. The V end was cut by 5 bases, the J end by 3 bases, with 14 bases between. Germline CDR1 reads MNHEY; CDR2 reads SMNVEV (reference sequence). The CDR3 protein is CASSLRDEGYEQYF. Written as DNA, the CDR3 is TGTGCCAGCAGTCTCAGGGACGAAGGCTACGAGCAGTACTTC.

This sequence joins TRBV25-1 and TRBJ2-1; the match to TRBD2 covers 10 bases. Looked up from germline, CDR1 is MGHDK and CDR2 is SYGVNS. The CDR3 runs to 15 residues. Losses at the gene ends were 3 bases for V and 8 bases for J; bases not matched to a gene: 7. CDR3 protein: CASSDTSGIIYEQFF. CDR3 DNA: TGTGCCAGCAGTGACACTAGCGGGATAATCTATGAGCAGTTCTTC.

The chain uses TRBV5-6 and TRBJ2-2; D tentatively fits TRBD1 or TRBD2 (5 bases each). The CDR3 runs to 14 residues. V lost 3 bases to trimming and J lost 2 bases, with 8 bases between them. Per the germline V gene, CDR1 is SGHDT and CDR2 is YYEEEE. The CDR3 coding sequence is TGTGCCAGCAGCTATGGGGGTAACACCGGGGAGCTGTTTTTT. Its translation: CASSYGGNTGELFF.

CDR3 in amino acids: CASSLAEVGETQYF. CDR3 nucleotides: TGCGCCAGCAGCTTGGCCGAAGTTGGAGAGACCCAGTACTTC. V and J are TRBV5-1 and TRBJ2-5; D is uncertain. The CDR3 totals 14 residues. In germline, CDR1 is SGHRS, CDR2 YFSETQ. Trimming cost V 0 bases and J 4 bases, with 10 bases left between them.

The chain carries TRBV5-6 and TRBJ1-5; a weak D match, TRBD1 (5 bases). Germline V gene lookup returns CDR1 SGHDT and CDR2 YYEEEE. Trimming stripped 4 bases from V and 6 bases from J, with 20 bases between. The CDR3 runs 16 residues. As DNA, the CDR3 is TGTGCCAGCAGCAAAAGACAGAGCGAGGCTCGTCAGCCCCAGCATTTT. Protein sequence: CASSKRQSEARQPQHF.

This chain connects TRBV19 to TRBJ2-7; TRBD1 matches at 8 bases. Germline trimming cut 3 bases from V and 5 bases from J; bases unmatched to any gene: 9. Per germline, CDR1 LNHDA and CDR2 SQIVND (reference sequence). The CDR3 is 15 amino acids. For the CDR3, the DNA is TGTGCCAGTAGTATTGTTCCGGGACAGGTACACGAGCAGTACTTC. It encodes CASSIVPGQVHEQYF.